The present T cell receptor beta chain was sequenced within a study of CD8 T cells in ankylosing spondylitis. Each TCR beta library was made by quantitative 5'-RACE that incorporated molecular barcodes. TCRdb re-analysed the 5' RACE reads in MiXCR, keeping a single row per CDR3 protein. This table has some 800,000 distinct CDR3 sequences, approximately 12% appearing once. Study-level findings and limits: Disease-associated clones were CD8+ and fairly uncommon in peripheral blood. Some of the motif variants had earlier been found in reactive arthritis patients' fluid and blood. Enrichment of disease-linked clones was reportedly significant in matched ankylosing spondylitis synovial fluid. There was a TCR beta motif, made of several highly homologous variants, that appeared characteristic of ankylosing spondylitis blood.

This clonotype turned up a few times. As yet, its antigen is unknown. There are 15 residues in the CDR3. Losses at the gene ends were 1 base for V and 4 bases for J; bases not matched to a gene: 3. Germline assignment: CDR1 SGHVS and CDR2 FNYEAQ. The V and J genes are TRBV7-6 and TRBJ2-7; TRBD1 matches 11 bases. Material: blood, either unsorted or a sorted T cell fraction (not recorded which). This clonotype originated in a male donor with ankylosing spondylitis. The CDR3 reads CASSLEGTGGYEQYF. CDR3 in DNA: TGTGCCAGCAGCTTAGAAGGGACAGGGGGTTACGAGCAGTACTTC.